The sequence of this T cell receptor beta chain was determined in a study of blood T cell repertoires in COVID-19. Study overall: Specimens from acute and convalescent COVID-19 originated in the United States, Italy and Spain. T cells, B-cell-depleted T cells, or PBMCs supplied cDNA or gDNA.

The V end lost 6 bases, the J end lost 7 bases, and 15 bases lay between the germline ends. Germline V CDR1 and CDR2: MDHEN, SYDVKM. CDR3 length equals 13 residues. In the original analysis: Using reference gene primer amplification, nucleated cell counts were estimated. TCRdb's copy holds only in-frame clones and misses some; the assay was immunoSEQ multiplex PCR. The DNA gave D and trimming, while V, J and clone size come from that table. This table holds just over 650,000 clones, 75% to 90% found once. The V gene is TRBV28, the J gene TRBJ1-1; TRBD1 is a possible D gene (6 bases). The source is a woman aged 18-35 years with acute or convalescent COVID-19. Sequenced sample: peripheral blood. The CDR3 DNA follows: TGTGCCAGCAGGACTCCAGGGGCGGTTGAAGCTTTCTTT. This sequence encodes CASRTPGAVEAFF.